Listed below are T cell receptor beta chains from one sample, sequenced in a study of blood T cell repertoires in COVID-19. Profiling relied on immunoSEQ multiplex PCR, and the TCRdb table lists in-frame clones only, not all of them. Of over 250,000 clones in the sample, roughly 80% were seen once. The sample consisted of PBMCs or T cells enriched from blood (not recorded which). These TCRs come from a man in his forties who had been exposed to COVID-19. CDR3s include the opening cysteine and the closing phenylalanine or tryptophan. D genes are given only for firm matches. Clone size is not always given. Where it is, it says once, few, many or a class for expanded clones.

V gene,clone size,D gene,J gene,CDR3 DNA,CDR3 protein
TRBV7-3,-,-,TRBJ2-1,TGTGCCAGCAGCCCCAATAGCTTTTCGTACAATGAGCAGTTCTTC,CASSPNSFSYNEQFF
TRBV11-2,-,-,TRBJ2-3,TGTGCCAGCAGGGGACTGGCAGATACGCAGTATTTT,CASRGLADTQYF
TRBV19,-,TRBD2,TRBJ2-4,TGTGCCAGTAGTGAAGCCGTCTGGCGGGGGGTCGCCAAAAACATTCAGTACTTC,CASSEAVWRGVAKNIQYF
TRBV7-3,-,TRBD1,TRBJ1-2,TGTGCCAGCAGCTCCTCCGGGACAGAAGGCTACACCTTC,CASSSSGTEGYTF
TRBV19,many,TRBD1,TRBJ1-5,TGTGCCACCCTAGACAGGGGGCGAGCCGGCCAAGGTCAGCCCCAGCATTTT,CATLDRGRAGQGQPQHF
TRBV30,-,-,TRBJ2-3,TGTGCCTGGAGTTCTCGCCGGGACTTCGGCACAGATACGCAGTATTTT,CAWSSRRDFGTDTQYF
TRBV11-2,-,TRBD1,TRBJ2-5,TGTGCCAGCAGCTTAGATCCCACAGGGGGTGACCAAGAGACCCAGTACTTC,CASSLDPTGGDQETQYF
TRBV11-3,-,TRBD2,TRBJ2-3,TGTGCCAGCAGCACCCGACTAGCGAACACAGATACGCAGTATTTT,CASSTRLANTDTQYF
TRBV27,-,TRBD1,TRBJ2-1,TGTGCCAGCAGTGCGATATGGACAGGGAGCAAAGGTGAGCAGTTCTTC,CASSAIWTGSKGEQFF
TRBV27,once,-,TRBJ1-2,TGTGCCAGCAGCCAAGGAGCTTTCTACTATGGCTACACCTTC,CASSQGAFYYGYTF
TRBV3-1/TRBV3-2,-,-,TRBJ2-3,TGTGCCAGCAGCCAAGCTCGGTTGTTAGATACGCAGTATTTT,CASSQARLLDTQYF
TRBV7-2,once,TRBD2,TRBJ2-5,TGTGCCAGCAGCTTAGATATTGGGGCTAGCGGGATAAATGGGACCCAGTACTTC,CASSLDIGASGINGTQYF
TRBV5-6,-,-,TRBJ1-2,TGTGCCAGCAGCTTGGGAGGTCAAGGCACCTTC,CASSLGGQGTF
TRBV5-1,once,TRBD2,TRBJ2-7,TGCGCCAGCAGCTGGAACCTAGCGGGAGTTGACGAGCAGTACTTC,CASSWNLAGVDEQYF
TRBV7-9,-,TRBD1,TRBJ1-2,TGTGCCAGCAGCTTAGAGGGACAGGGGGTTTCTGGCTACACCTTC,CASSLEGQGVSGYTF
TRBV5-4,-,TRBD1,TRBJ1-2,TGTGCCAGCAGGGCCGGGACAGGGGTTATCGGCTACACCTTC,CASRAGTGVIGYTF
TRBV5-1,-,-,TRBJ1-1,TGCGCCAGCTTGGGGCCGGCGAACACTGAAGCTTTCTTT,CASLGPANTEAFF
TRBV18,once,TRBD2,TRBJ2-3,TGTGCCAGCTCACCGCTAGCGGTCACAGATACGCAGTATTTT,CASSPLAVTDTQYF
TRBV10-3,-,-,TRBJ2-1,TGTGCCATCAGTGAGGCGCGGGGTTACAATGAGCAGTTCTTC,CAISEARGYNEQFF
TRBV28,-,-,TRBJ2-1,TGTGCCAGCAGTCGACTCCCGTCGGGCTCCTACAATGAGCAGTTCTTC,CASSRLPSGSYNEQFF